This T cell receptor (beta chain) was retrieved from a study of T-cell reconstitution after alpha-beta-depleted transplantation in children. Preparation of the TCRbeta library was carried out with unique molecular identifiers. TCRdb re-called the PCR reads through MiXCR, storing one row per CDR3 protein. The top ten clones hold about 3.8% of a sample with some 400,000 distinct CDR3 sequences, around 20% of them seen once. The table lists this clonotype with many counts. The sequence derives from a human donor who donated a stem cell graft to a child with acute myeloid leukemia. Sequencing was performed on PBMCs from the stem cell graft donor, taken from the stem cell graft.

The chain's CDR3 is CASSEATGAAMNTEAFF. The CDR3 DNA reads TGTGCCAGCAGTGAAGCAACGGGGGCAGCGATGAACACTGAAGCTTTCTTT. The V and J genes are TRBV6-1 and TRBJ1-1; D may be TRBD1 (6 bases). Trimming shortened V by 0 bases and J by 0 bases, and 14 bases separated the two germline ends. CDR3 length: 17 amino acids. CDR1 and CDR2 from the germline V gene are MNHNS and SASEGT.